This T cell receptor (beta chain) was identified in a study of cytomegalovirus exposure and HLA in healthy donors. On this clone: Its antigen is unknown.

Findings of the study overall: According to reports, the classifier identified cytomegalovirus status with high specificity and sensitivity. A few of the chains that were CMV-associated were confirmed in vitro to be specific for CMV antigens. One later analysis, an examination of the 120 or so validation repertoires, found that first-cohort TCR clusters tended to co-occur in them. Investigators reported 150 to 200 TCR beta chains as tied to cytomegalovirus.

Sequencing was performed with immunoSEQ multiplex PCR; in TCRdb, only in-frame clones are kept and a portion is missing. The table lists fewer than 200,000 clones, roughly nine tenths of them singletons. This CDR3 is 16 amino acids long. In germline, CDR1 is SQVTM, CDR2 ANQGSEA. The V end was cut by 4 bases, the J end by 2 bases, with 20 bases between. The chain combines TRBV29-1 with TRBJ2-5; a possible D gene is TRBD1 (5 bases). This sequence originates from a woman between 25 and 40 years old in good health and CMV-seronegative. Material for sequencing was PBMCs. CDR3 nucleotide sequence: TGCAGCGTTGTTCTGTGGCAGGGCGGTAGGCAAGAGACCCAGTACTTC. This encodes CSVVLWQGGRQETQYF. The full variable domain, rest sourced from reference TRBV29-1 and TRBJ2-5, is SAVISQKPSRDICQRGTSLTIQCQVDSQVTMMFWYRQQPGQSLTLIATANQGSEATYESGFVIDKFPISRPNLTFSTLTVSNMSPEDSSIYLCSVVLWQGGRQETQYFGPGTRLLVL.